The rows below give T cell receptor beta chains drawn from one sample of a study of OX40 agonist ivuxolimab in advanced cancers. Profiled with immunoSEQ multiplex PCR; TCRdb holds only in-frame clones, not every one. The table records tens of thousands of clones, roughly 80% of them present only once. Sample: CD4+ or CD8+ T cells sorted from blood, taken in a trial of the OX40 agonist ivuxolimab. The receptors come from an adult with an advanced solid tumor such as melanoma, head and neck, liver or kidney cancer. CDR3s include the opening cysteine and the closing phenylalanine or tryptophan. Fields, in order: clone size, J gene, D gene, V gene, CDR3 protein, CDR3 DNA. The D gene is left open where the match is weak. Clone size is not always given. Where it is, it says once, few, many or a class for expanded clones.

>.|TRBJ2-3|TRBD2|TRBV5-6
CASSLAGGPVPNTDTQYF
TGTGCCAGCAGCTTGGCGGGAGGTCCGGTCCCTAATACAGATACGCAGTATTTT
>once|TRBJ1-1|.|TRBV6-5
CASILWGTEAFF
TGTGCCAGCATCCTCTGGGGGACTGAAGCTTTCTTT
>few|TRBJ2-1|TRBD2|TRBV9
CASSVGGRAKDEQFF
TGTGCCAGCAGCGTAGGCGGGAGGGCCAAAGATGAGCAGTTCTTC
>.|TRBJ1-4|TRBD1|TRBV29-1
CSVGDRVGEKLFF
TGCAGCGTTGGGGACAGGGTTGGGGAAAAACTGTTTTTT
>.|TRBJ1-2|.|TRBV14
CASTTDGLRADRRYGYTF
TGTGCCAGCACCACCGACGGTCTTCGGGCAGATAGAAGGTATGGCTACACCTTC
>.|TRBJ2-3|TRBD2|TRBV5-1
CASSLALSSGSTDTQYF
TGCGCCAGCAGCTTGGCCCTTTCTAGCGGGAGCACAGATACGCAGTATTTT
>.|TRBJ1-5|TRBD1|TRBV6-5
CASSADRGPNQPQHF
TGTGCCAGCAGTGCGGACAGGGGACCCAATCAGCCCCAGCATTTT
>.|TRBJ2-7|TRBD1|TRBV28
CASSPGQGNLTYEQYF
TGTGCCAGCAGTCCCGGACAGGGGAACCTCACCTACGAGCAGTACTTC
>.|TRBJ1-3|.|TRBV19
CASTRGGSGNTIYF
TGTGCCAGTACCAGAGGGGGGTCTGGAAACACCATATATTTT
>few|TRBJ2-3|TRBD2|TRBV11-3
CASSLVSSGSGTDTQYF
TGTGCCAGCAGCTTAGTTTCTAGCGGGAGTGGCACAGATACGCAGTATTTT
>.|TRBJ2-3|.|TRBV7-9
CASSLVEENWSTDTQYF
TGTGCCAGCAGCTTAGTGGAGGAAAATTGGAGTACCGATACGCAGTATTTT
>few|TRBJ2-2|.|TRBV5-6
CASSSTLLGGAGELFF
TGTGCCAGCAGCTCGACCCTCCTTGGGGGCGCCGGGGAGCTGTTTTTT
>.|TRBJ1-5|.|TRBV29-1
CSVKGRGNGEDQPQHF
TGCAGCGTGAAAGGCCGGGGTAACGGGGAGGATCAGCCCCAGCATTTT
>few|TRBJ2-7|.|TRBV4-1
CASSQDARRTNYEQYF
TGCGCCAGCAGCCAAGATGCTCGGCGGACCAACTACGAGCAGTACTTC
>.|TRBJ1-2|.|TRBV6-1
CASSEGGSPRGYTF
TGTGCCAGCAGTGAAGGTGGCAGCCCTCGAGGCTACACCTTC
>medium-sized|TRBJ1-2|.|TRBV6-6
CASSYKWDGGYTF
TGTGCCAGCAGTTACAAGTGGGATGGCGGCTACACCTTC
>.|TRBJ2-2|.|TRBV7-9
CASSPPGGGGFRELFF
TGTGCCAGCAGCCCCCCTGGGGGAGGAGGGTTCCGGGAGCTGTTTTTT
>.|TRBJ1-3|.|TRBV5-6
CASSLVTEHSGNTIYF
TGTGCCAGCAGCTTGGTGACGGAGCACTCTGGAAACACCATATATTTT
>.|TRBJ2-1|.|TRBV4-1
CASSQPARKADNEQFF
TGCGCCAGCAGCCAACCTGCCCGGAAGGCTGACAATGAGCAGTTCTTC
>.|TRBJ2-5|TRBD1|TRBV5-1
CASSLFGVGGRGQETQYF
TGCGCCAGCAGCTTGTTTGGTGTAGGGGGCCGGGGTCAAGAGACCCAGTACTTC
>.|TRBJ2-1|.|TRBV5-1
CASREEGEQFF
TGCGCCAGCAGGGAGGAGGGTGAGCAGTTCTTC
>.|TRBJ2-1|.|TRBV5-1
CASSLVGRTGNEQFF
TGCGCCAGCAGCTTGGTGGGGAGAACGGGCAATGAGCAGTTCTTC
>.|TRBJ1-2|.|TRBV6-1
CASSVNWGLNYGYTF
TGTGCCAGCAGTGTGAACTGGGGTCTAAATTATGGCTACACCTTC
>.|TRBJ1-3|.|TRBV7-9
CASSQNSGNTIYF
TGTGCCAGCAGCCAAAACTCTGGAAACACCATATATTTT
>.|TRBJ2-3|.|TRBV29-1
CSVVPNTDTQYF
TGCAGCGTTGTTCCAAACACAGATACGCAGTATTTT
>few|TRBJ1-1|.|TRBV7-3
CASSLLMNTEAFF
TGTGCCAGCAGCTTACTCATGAACACTGAAGCTTTCTTT